These T cell receptor beta chains were read from a single sample in a study of radiotherapy plus CTLA-4 blockade in lung cancer. Clones were sequenced by immunoSEQ multiplex PCR, and TCRdb holds only the in-frame ones, with some missing. The sample lists more than 40,000 clones; about 88% were seen once. Here the sequenced sample was peripheral blood, taken from a patient treated with radiotherapy plus ipilimumab. Receptors were obtained from a human donor with non-small cell lung cancer whose response to radiotherapy plus ipilimumab could not be evaluated. The CDR3 runs from the conserved cysteine through the conserved F or W. D genes are given only for firm matches. Clone size is not always given. Where it is, it says once, few, many or a class for expanded clones.

abundance	v_gene	d_gene	j_gene	CDR3aa	CDR3nt
.	TRBV5-6	.	TRBJ2-1	CASSTRGRGSYNEQFF	TGTGCCAGCAGCACCAGGGGAAGGGGCTCCTACAATGAGCAGTTCTTC
.	TRBV5-1	TRBD1	TRBJ1-6	CASSFLPTGTNSPLHF	TGCGCCAGCAGCTTCTTGCCGACAGGGACCAATTCACCCCTCCACTTT
.	TRBV27	.	TRBJ1-1	CASSLTRTVNTEAFF	TGTGCCAGCAGTTTAACCCGGACAGTGAACACTGAAGCTTTCTTT
.	TRBV4-3	.	TRBJ2-7	CASSQDRSGLSYEQYF	TGCGCCAGCAGCCAAGATAGATCAGGCCTCTCCTACGAGCAGTACTTC
.	TRBV19	.	TRBJ1-1	CASSVPGTEAFF	TGTGCCAGTAGTGTCCCGGGCACTGAAGCTTTCTTT
.	TRBV19	.	TRBJ2-3	CASSRERLGTQYF	TGTGCCAGTAGTAGGGAGCGGCTAGGTACGCAGTATTTT
once	TRBV18	.	TRBJ1-2	CASSLGQNYGYTF	TGTGCCAGCTCACTCGGACAGAACTATGGCTACACCTTC
.	TRBV10-1	.	TRBJ2-3	CASSLTRADTQYF	TGCGCCAGCAGCCTTACTAGGGCAGATACGCAGTATTTT
.	TRBV28	.	TRBJ2-7	CASRLRGTPYEQYF	TGTGCCAGCAGACTTCGTGGGACTCCCTACGAGCAGTACTTC
few	TRBV5-1	TRBD2	TRBJ2-2	CASIPGSGGPAGELFF	TGCGCCAGCATCCCGGGGAGCGGGGGGCCGGCCGGGGAGCTGTTTTTT
.	TRBV7-2	.	TRBJ2-1	CASSPGWNEQFF	TGTGCCAGCAGCCCAGGGTGGAATGAGCAGTTCTTC
.	TRBV10-2	.	TRBJ1-2	CASRSDTYGYTF	TGCGCCAGCAGGTCGGACACCTATGGCTACACCTTC
.	TRBV5-1	TRBD2	TRBJ2-7	CASSFGLAGDYEQYF	TGCGCCAGCAGCTTCGGACTAGCGGGAGACTACGAGCAGTACTTC
.	TRBV19	TRBD1	TRBJ1-4	CASSIYTNRGQEKLFF	TGTGCCAGTAGTATTTACACGAACAGGGGGCAAGAAAAACTGTTTTTT
once	TRBV19	.	TRBJ2-1	CASSRRGVGSGPNEQFF	TGTGCCAGCTCGCGGCGAGGGGTCGGTAGCGGTCCCAACGAGCAGTTCTTC
.	TRBV19	TRBD1	TRBJ2-2	CTSIETGDGSGELFF	TGTACCAGTATAGAGACAGGGGATGGGAGCGGGGAGCTGTTTTTT
few	TRBV30	.	TRBJ2-2	CAWVKFGRTGELFF	TGTGCCTGGGTCAAGTTTGGGAGGACCGGGGAGCTGTTTTTT
.	TRBV18	TRBD1	TRBJ2-1	CASSPGTGDYNEQFF	TGTGCCAGCTCCCCCGGGACAGGGGACTACAATGAGCAGTTCTTC
.	TRBV11-2	TRBD1	TRBJ2-7	CASSLVGLGQGRPVVF	TGTGCCAGCAGCTTAGTAGGTCTAGGACAGGGGCGCCCTGTCGTCTTC
.	TRBV7-2	TRBD2	TRBJ2-3	CASTNQRGGDTQYF	TGTGCCAGCACCAACCAGCGGGGTGGGGATACGCAGTATTTT
.	TRBV19	TRBD2	TRBJ2-3	CASSIAASGADTQYF	TGTGCCAGTAGTATAGCGGCGAGCGGGGCAGATACGCAGTATTTT
.	TRBV7-2	TRBD2	TRBJ2-2	CASSLLTSGRALTGELFF	TGTGCCAGCAGCTTACTGACTAGCGGGAGGGCCCTGACCGGGGAGCTGTTTTTT
.	TRBV4-1	.	TRBJ1-1	CASSQGTDRSLNTEAFF	TGCGCCAGCAGCCAAGGAACGGACAGATCCTTGAACACTGAAGCTTTCTTT
.	TRBV4-3	.	TRBJ2-5	CASSQDSLAKTQYF	TGCGCCAGCAGCCAAGATAGTCTAGCGAAGACCCAGTACTTC
.	TRBV5-4	TRBD1	TRBJ2-2	CASSLHAGGTGELFF	TGTGCCAGCAGCTTGCACGCAGGGGGTACCGGGGAGCTGTTTTTT
.	TRBV5-4	.	TRBJ1-1	CASSPPYSTEAFF	TGTGCCAGCAGCCCGCCATACAGTACTGAAGCTTTTTTT
.	TRBV6-6	TRBD1	TRBJ1-2	CASSSQGDYGYTF	TGTGCCAGCAGCTCTCAGGGGGACTATGGCTACACCTTC
.	TRBV25-1	.	TRBJ2-2	CASRGGGGELFF	TGTGCCAGCAGGGGAGGGGGCGGGGAGCTGTTTTTT
.	TRBV30	TRBD1	TRBJ1-1	CARSPPGTGLNTEAFF	TGTGCCCGGAGTCCGCCGGGGACAGGGCTGAACACTGAAGCTTTCTTC
.	TRBV14	TRBD1	TRBJ1-2	CASSRGQAGDYGYTF	TGTGCCAGCAGCCGGGGACAGGCCGGGGACTATGGCTACACCTTC
few	TRBV25-1	.	TRBJ2-3	CASSVGGETDTQYF	TGTGCCAGCAGTGTTGGGGGCGAGACAGATACGCAGTATTTT
.	TRBV9	.	TRBJ2-2	CASSVGPIPGELFF	TGTGCCAGCAGCGTAGGCCCTATACCCGGGGAGCTGTTTTTT
.	TRBV4-3	TRBD1	TRBJ1-2	CASSPGQGIPSYGYTF	TGCGCCAGCAGCCCCGGACAGGGCATCCCCTCCTATGGCTACACCTTC
.	TRBV6-5	TRBD1	TRBJ2-3	CAVTQGGTDTQYF	TGTGCCGTGACCCAGGGGGGCACAGATACGCAGTATTTT
few	TRBV5-8	.	TRBJ2-1	CASSLGTGPYNEQFF	TGTGCCAGCAGCTTGGGAACGGGTCCCTACAATGAGCAGTTCTTC
.	TRBV6-5	.	TRBJ1-1	CASSLRGRVTEAFF	TGTGCCAGCAGTCTCAGGGGAAGGGTCACTGAAGCTTTCTTT
.	TRBV5-6	.	TRBJ2-3	CASSLRNAGNTQYF	TGTGCCAGCAGCCTCAGAAATGCAGGAAATACGCAGTATTTT
.	TRBV10-3	TRBD1	TRBJ1-1	CAIRSAGTGTDEAFF	TGTGCCATCAGATCCGCCGGGACAGGGACGGATGAAGCTTTCTTT